This is a list of T cell receptor beta chains from one sample in a study of lymphopenia after photon versus proton radiotherapy. Clones were sequenced by immunoSEQ multiplex PCR, and TCRdb holds only the in-frame ones, with some missing. Of tens of thousands of clones in the sample, roughly 83% are singletons; the top ten hold about 1.9%. This specimen was peripheral blood, taken from a patient treated with proton-based radiotherapy. The receptors stem from a man aged 60-69 years with pancreatic cancer. CDR3s leave out the opening cysteine and the closing phenylalanine or tryptophan. The order of the fields is V gene, D gene, J gene, clone size, CDR3 protein. A D gene is named only where the DNA matches it firmly. Size values are once, few and many counts, or a class for expanded clones, and some rows have none.

TRBV7-2	TRBD2	TRBJ2-1	-	ASSFITSGRDEQF
TRBV2	-	TRBJ1-1	-	ASSPYLNTEAF
TRBV27	-	TRBJ2-2	once	ASSVRPRGTGELF
TRBV6-5	-	TRBJ1-3	-	ASSYSSDRGNTIY
TRBV7-6	-	TRBJ2-3	-	ASSFSEDTQY
TRBV30	-	TRBJ2-3	-	AWSVLHRVVDTQY
TRBV15	-	TRBJ1-1	few	ATSRVLFTANTEAF
TRBV30	-	TRBJ2-7	-	AWSAGLYEQY
TRBV11-2	-	TRBJ2-5	-	ASSGGWDGGGETQY
TRBV19	-	TRBJ2-3	once	ASSPSGGLGTDTQY
TRBV7-9	-	TRBJ1-4	-	ASSTSPWGKLF
TRBV11-2	TRBD1	TRBJ2-1	-	ASSLGRGQSSYNEQF
TRBV19	-	TRBJ1-5	-	ASKSGNQPQH
TRBV28	TRBD1	TRBJ2-6	-	ASSLWGQGLAGANVLT
TRBV28	TRBD2	TRBJ2-7	-	ASSGVSSGSREQY
TRBV4-3	-	TRBJ2-2	-	ASSQEGAHTGELF
TRBV28	TRBD2	TRBJ2-1	-	ASRLRLAAYNEQF
TRBV28	TRBD1	TRBJ2-7	-	ASYGGQGTSYEQY
TRBV29-1	TRBD1	TRBJ1-1	-	SGETGVNTEAF
TRBV9	-	TRBJ2-1	-	ASSGLQGWNEQF
TRBV28	-	TRBJ1-4	-	ASSPGFATNEKLF
TRBV20-1	-	TRBJ2-3	-	SATSSDTQY
TRBV30	-	TRBJ1-5	-	AWSVGGEGQPQH
TRBV7-9	-	TRBJ2-7	-	ASSITGTATGEQY
TRBV7-8	-	TRBJ2-1	-	ASSPRGGLSYNEQF
TRBV7-9	-	TRBJ2-7	-	ASSRKGPTSYEQY
TRBV27	-	TRBJ2-2	-	ASKSSGANTGELF
TRBV7-3	-	TRBJ1-6	-	ASSSGTLGRSPLH
TRBV5-5	-	TRBJ2-7	-	ASSAVGVQAEQY
TRBV7-8	-	TRBJ2-5	-	ASSPVHGTPQETQY
TRBV9	TRBD2	-	-	ASSVTGGLGTSGRTSSYEQY
TRBV27	-	TRBJ1-4	-	ASRKPGPGEKLF
TRBV29-1	TRBD1	TRBJ2-1	once	SVDRDRVEQF
TRBV9	-	TRBJ1-5	-	ASSGGPEGSNQPQH
TRBV7-6	-	TRBJ1-5	-	ASSLANRPGSQPQH
TRBV5-6	TRBD2	TRBJ2-5	-	ASSFSGRVQTQY
TRBV7-2	-	TRBJ1-4	few	ASSPDRAGQNEKLF
TRBV18	TRBD1	TRBJ2-7	-	ASFRDRGVYEQY
TRBV5-1	TRBD2	TRBJ2-3	-	ASSYLSGSSTDTQY
TRBV28	TRBD1	TRBJ1-4	-	ASSVLGTGNEKLF
TRBV7-3	-	TRBJ2-2	-	ASSLGTSPRGGELF